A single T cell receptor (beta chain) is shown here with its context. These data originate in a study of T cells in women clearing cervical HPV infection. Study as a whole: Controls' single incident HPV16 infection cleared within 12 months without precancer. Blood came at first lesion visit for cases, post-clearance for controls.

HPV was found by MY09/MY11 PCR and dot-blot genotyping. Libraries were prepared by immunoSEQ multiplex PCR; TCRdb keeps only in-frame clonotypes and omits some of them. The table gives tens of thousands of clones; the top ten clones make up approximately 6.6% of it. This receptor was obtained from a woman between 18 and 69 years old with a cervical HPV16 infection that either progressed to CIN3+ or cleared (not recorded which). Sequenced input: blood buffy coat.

Partial CDR3 DNA: TGCGCCAGCAGCAGCACGACAGGGACTGGC. As protein: CASSSTTGTG. The whole CDR3 sequence is CASSSTTGTGYTF. The chain is built from TRBV5-1 and TRBJ1-2, with 7 nucleotides matching TRBD1. The DNA ends 3 residues before the CDR3 does, and the rest of the CDR3 is filled in from the germline J gene. The germline gives CDR1 SGHRS, CDR2 YFSETQ. The CDR3 sequence is 13 residues long. The V gene end was trimmed by 4 bases and the J gene end by 7 bases; junction bases not matched to a gene: 7. The full variable domain, in which reference TRBV5-1 and TRBJ1-2 provide the parts outside the CDR3, is KAGVTQTPRYLIKTRGQQVTLSCSPISGHRSVSWYQQTPGQGLQFLFEYFSETQRNKGNFPGRFSGRQFSNSRSEMNVSTLELGDSALYLCASSSTTGTGYTFGSGTRLTVV.